These 7 T cell receptor beta chains originate from one sample sequenced in a study of blood T cell repertoires in COVID-19. The data were produced by immunoSEQ multiplex PCR, yet TCRdb's version contains in-frame clones alone and is incomplete. The table has 180,000 or so clones, over 80% seen once; the top ten hold about 8%. Sequencing used peripheral blood. These receptors were taken from a woman aged 65 to 85 with acute or convalescent COVID-19.

The V call is TRBV20-1, the J call TRBJ1-2, with a weak D call TRBD1 (5 bases). V was shortened by 6 bases and J by 4 bases, with 9 bases between the two germline ends. This CDR3 region has 11 residues. CDR1 is DFQATT and CDR2 is SNEGSKA in the germline V gene (reference sequence). The CDR3 reads CSATGGYGYTF. In nucleotides, the CDR3 is TGCAGTGCCACGGGGGGCTATGGCTACACCTTC.

The V and J genes are TRBV30 and TRBJ2-1; 8 bases align to TRBD1. Trimming at V came to 2 bases and at J to 0 bases, leaving 9 bases not matched to a gene. The CDR3 totals 17 residues. The V gene's germline CDR1 is GTSNPN and CDR2 SVGIG (reference sequence). DNA for the CDR3: TGTGCCTGGAGTTTGAGACAGGGGCGATTCTCCTACAATGAGCAGTTCTTC. It is translated as CAWSLRQGRFSYNEQFF. Full variable domain (rest looked up from reference TRBV30 and TRBJ2-1): SQTIHQWPATLVQPVGSPLSLECTVEGTSNPNLYWYRQAAGRGLQLLFYSVGIGQISSEVPQNLSASRPQDRQFILSSKKLLLSDSGFYLCAWSLRQGRFSYNEQFFGPGTRLTVL.

This clone was recorded only once. The chain is built from TRBV6-1 and TRBJ2-1; 15 nucleotides match TRBD2. Germline trimming cut 1 base from V and 4 bases from J; bases unmatched to any gene: 8. Germline V gene lookup returns CDR1 MNHNS and CDR2 SASEGT. The CDR3 sequence is 19 residues long. The CDR3 here is CASSEERTSGGGRYNEQFF. CDR3 nucleotide sequence: TGTGCCAGCAGTGAAGAACGGACTAGCGGGGGGGGTAGGTACAATGAGCAGTTCTTC.

The V gene is TRBV4-3, the J gene TRBJ2-1, with D possibly matching TRBD1 (5 bases). The V end lost 3 bases, the J end lost 9 bases, and 12 bases lay between the germline ends. This CDR3 is 13 amino acids long. Germline CDR1 LGHNA, CDR2 YSLEER. CDR3 sequence reads: CASSQAGYTEQFF. The CDR3 DNA reads as TGCGCCAGCAGCCAGGCAGGGTATACTGAGCAGTTCTTC.

This clone has a single count. The CDR3 loop reads CASSQDTVTSGRDEQYF. The DNA for the CDR3 is TGCGCCAGCAGCCAAGATACCGTAACTAGCGGGAGAGACGAGCAGTACTTC. The chain recombines TRBV4-1 with TRBJ2-7, with TRBD2 identical over 11 bases. CDR1 and CDR2 (germline): MGHRA, YSYEKL. V lost 0 bases and J lost 5; bases outside the gene matches: 9. This CDR3 comprises 17 residues.

This clone was observed many times. V and J are TRBV7-9 and TRBJ2-3; no firm D call. Trimming stripped 5 bases from V and 4 bases from J, with 7 bases between. From germline, CDR1 is SEHNR and CDR2 FQNEAQ (reference sequence). The CDR3 totals 12 residues. The CDR3 loop is CASSPPPDTQYF. CDR3 in DNA: TGTGCCAGCAGCCCTCCTCCAGATACGCAGTATTTT. Full variable domain (rest looked up from reference TRBV7-9 and TRBJ2-3): DTGVSQNPRHKITKRGQNVTFRCDPISEHNRLYWYRQTLGQGPEFLTYFQNEAQLEKSRLLSDRFSAERPKGSFSTLEIQRTEQGDSAMYLCASSPPPDTQYFGPGTRLTVL.

This chain links TRBV6-2 or TRBV6-3 with TRBJ2-5; a weak D match, TRBD1 (6 bases). CDR3 length equals 13 residues. Between the trimmed V and J ends, which lost 2 bases and 3 bases, there was a span of 7 bases. CDR1 and CDR2 from the germline V gene are MNHEY and SVGEGT. The CDR3 loop reads CASSYGGEETQYF. As DNA, the CDR3 is TGTGCCAGCAGTTACGGGGGCGAAGAGACCCAGTACTTC.